This T cell receptor (beta chain) was captured by sequencing in a study of blood T cell repertoires in COVID-19. Clones were read by immunoSEQ multiplex PCR, and TCRdb kept only the in-frame ones, dropping some. The sample has approximately 140,000 clones, about four fifths seen once; the top ten hold 4.5% to 5.5%. The sequence came from a man aged 35-49 years with acute COVID-19. Sample: PBMCs or T cells enriched from blood (not recorded which).

The CDR3 region is CASSLVLIGRGYEQYF. The CDR3 DNA reads TGTGCCAGCAGCTTAGTCCTTATTGGCAGGGGGTACGAGCAGTACTTC. This chain uses TRBV7-9 with TRBJ2-7; 7 bases agree with TRBD1. V lost 1 base to trimming and J lost 4 bases; unmatched junction nucleotides: 10. The V gene's germline CDR1 is SEHNR and CDR2 FQNEAQ (reference sequence). The CDR3 consists of 16 residues. The full variable domain, completed using reference TRBV7-9 and TRBJ2-7, is DTGVSQNPRHKITKRGQNVTFRCDPISEHNRLYWYRQTLGQGPEFLTYFQNEAQLEKSRLLSDRFSAERPKGSFSTLEIQRTEQGDSAMYLCASSLVLIGRGYEQYFGPGTRLTVT.